These 30 T cell receptor beta chains originate from one sample sequenced in a study of identical twins. TCRdb ran MiXCR on the 5' RACE reads and lists one entry per CDR3 protein. This sample has roughly 250,000 distinct CDR3 sequences, with 11% to 15% found just once. Sequenced material: memory (CD45RO+) T cells sorted from blood. Source of these receptors: a woman in her late teens or twenties in good health.

This clonotype came up a few times. V and J are TRBV7-2 and TRBJ2-5; D perhaps matches TRBD2 (5 bases). Trimming stripped 5 bases from V and 3 bases from J, with 10 bases between. The CDR3 is 13 residues long. From germline, CDR1 is SGHTA and CDR2 FQGNSA. The CDR3 is CASSLDYKETQYF. In DNA, the CDR3 is TGTGCCAGCAGCCTTGACTACAAAGAGACCCAGTACTTC.

The V gene is TRBV20-1, the J gene TRBJ1-2; tentative D call: TRBD1 (6 bases). Germline V gene data show CDR1 as DFQATT and CDR2 as SNEGSKA (reference sequence). The V and J ends lost 5 bases and 3 bases respectively, with 13 bases between them. The CDR3 extends over 13 amino acids. CDR3 nucleotide sequence: TGCAGTGCTCTTTTTGGGGGCGACTATGGCTACACCTTC. Translating gives CSALFGGDYGYTF.

This clonotype was counted a few times. The V and J genes are TRBV6-2 or TRBV6-3 and TRBJ2-1, with D perhaps TRBD2 (5 bases). Trimming took off 2 bases at V and 7 bases at J, with 15 bases between the two ends. The CDR3 totals 15 residues. The V gene's germline CDR1 is MNHEY and CDR2 SVGEGT. Here the CDR3 DNA reads TGTGCCAGCAGTTACGAGGGCCGGTATTGGAATGAGCAGTTCTTC. Its protein is CASSYEGRYWNEQFF.

This clonotype was seen a few times. The CDR3 sequence is CSARDPGSGRAGNEQFF. The CDR3 DNA reads TGCAGTGCTAGAGACCCGGGTAGCGGGAGGGCCGGGAATGAGCAGTTCTTC. The chain links TRBV20-1 to TRBJ2-1; 11 positions agree with TRBD2. This CDR3 contains 17 residues. V dropped 0 bases and J dropped 7; count of bases not matched to a gene: 11. The germline CDR1 and CDR2 sequences are DFQATT and SNEGSKA (reference sequence).

This clonotype was recorded many times. Here the CDR3 reads CASSNRAQTPGNQPQHF. The CDR3 nucleotides read TGTGCCAGCAGCAATCGGGCCCAGACACCGGGCAATCAGCCCCAGCATTTT. This rearrangement joins TRBV21-1 to TRBJ1-5. TRBV21-1 is a known pseudogene. The CDR3 is 17 residues long.

The rearrangement joins TRBV7-7 to TRBJ2-5; D call uncertain. The V end was cut by 4 bases, the J end by 1 base, with 13 bases between. The CDR3 extends over 15 amino acids. The germline V gene has CDR1 SSHAT and CDR2 FNYEAQ (reference sequence). CDR3 sequence (DNA): TGTGCCAGCAGCTCCTACGATCAGAGCCAAGAGACCCAGTACTTC. This translates into CASSSYDQSQETQYF.

The chain couples TRBV5-1 to TRBJ2-5, with unresolved D. From germline, CDR1 is SGHRS and CDR2 YFSETQ. V was trimmed by 0 bases and J by 6 bases, leaving 6 bases between them. This CDR3 comprises 12 residues. CDR3 DNA: TGCGCCAGCAGCTTGGAGGGCCAGACCCAGTACTTC. Translation gives CASSLEGQTQYF.

This clonotype was counted only a few times. J is TRBJ1-1 and V is TRBV6-2 or TRBV6-3, with D possibly matching TRBD1 (6 bases). Germline CDR1 reads MNHEY; CDR2 reads SVGEGT. V dropped 7 bases and J dropped 1 base, with 10 bases sitting between them. The CDR3 consists of 13 residues. Here the CDR3 reads CASNFRGNTEAFF. CDR3 coding DNA: TGTGCCAGCAACTTCAGGGGGAACACTGAAGCTTTCTTT.

This clonotype has a handful of counts. V gene TRBV6-5 combines with J gene TRBJ2-2, with no clear D. CDR3 length: 15 amino acids. V was clipped by 2 bases and J by 5 bases, with 12 bases between them. Per the germline V gene, CDR1 is MNHEY and CDR2 is SVGAGI. The CDR3 region is CASSYPGLGTGELFF. The CDR3 DNA reads TGTGCCAGCAGTTACCCCGGGCTGGGGACCGGGGAGCTGTTTTTT.

The chain joins TRBV10-3 to TRBJ2-5; 10 nucleotides line up with TRBD1. V lost 4 bases, J lost 4 bases, and 6 bases stayed unmatched. CDR3 length: 15 amino acids. Looked up from germline, CDR1 is ENHRY and CDR2 is SYGVKD. Written as DNA, the CDR3 is TGTGCCATCAGTGGGGGGACAGGGGTTTCAGAGACCCAGTACTTC. It translates to CAISGGTGVSETQYF.

The rearrangement links TRBV10-2 to TRBJ2-5; no clear D. The CDR3 totals 14 residues. Per the germline V gene, CDR1 is WSHSY and CDR2 is SAAADI. The V end lost 3 bases, the J end lost 1 base, and 9 bases lay between the germline ends. CDR3 DNA: TGCGCCAGCAGTGAAGTCGCCCCCCAAGAGACCCAGTACTTC. Encoded protein: CASSEVAPQETQYF.

The chain recombines TRBV7-6 with TRBJ2-1, with D possibly being TRBD1 (6 bases). The germline V gene has CDR1 SGHVS and CDR2 FNYEAQ. CDR3 length: 17 amino acids. V lost 5 bases and J 13 bases, leaving 30 bases between the germline ends. Written as DNA, the CDR3 is TGTGCCAGCAGCCTGCTACCGGGACACGACGAACAGGGAAGACAGTTCTTC. The encoded protein is CASSLLPGHDEQGRQFF.

The chain recombines TRBV6-5 with TRBJ2-2, with D possibly TRBD1 on 6 matching bases. Germline CDR1 reads MNHEY; CDR2 reads SVGAGI. V lost 0 bases and J 14 bases, leaving 16 bases between the germline ends. The CDR3 is 14 residues long. This CDR3 reads CASSYSRFDRRLFF. The CDR3 DNA sequence: TGTGCCAGCAGTTACTCGAGATTCGACAGGCGCCTGTTTTTT.

This chain joins TRBV7-8 and TRBJ1-6; D may be TRBD1 (5 bases). V lost 4 bases and J 10 bases, leaving 11 bases between the germline ends. Germline V lookup: CDR1 SGHVS, CDR2 FQNEAQ. The CDR3 covers 13 residues. The chain's CDR3 is CASSSQGRSPLHF. CDR3 in DNA: TGTGCCAGCAGCTCTCAGGGTAGATCACCCCTCCACTTT.

This clonotype occurred many times. CDR3 DNA: TGTGCCAGCAGCTTAGCCATGGGGGAAGCTTTCTTT. This translates into CASSLAMGEAFF. The chain has TRBV7-2 and TRBJ1-1; D is ambiguous. The CDR3 covers 12 residues. The germline V gene encodes CDR1 SGHTA and CDR2 FQGNSA. Trimming stripped 0 bases from V and 8 bases from J, with 7 bases between.

This chain uses TRBV5-1 with TRBJ2-5; TRBD1 might be the D (6 bases). V shed 4 bases and J shed 5 bases, with 18 bases lying between them. Germline lookup yields CDR1 SGHRS and CDR2 YFSETQ. The CDR3 consists of 15 residues. This CDR3 is CASSRSLAGAETQYF. The DNA of the CDR3 is TGCGCCAGCAGCCGTAGCTTAGCAGGGGCCGAGACCCAGTACTTC.

This clonotype was detected only a few times. Here the CDR3 reads CASRQRQGATPGELFF. CDR3 DNA: TGTGCCAGCAGACAGAGACAGGGGGCTACACCCGGGGAGCTGTTTTTT. The chain joins TRBV6-2 or TRBV6-3 to TRBJ2-2; 10 bases are shared with TRBD1. The CDR3 length is 16 residues. The J segment lost 6 bases and the V segment lost 6 bases, leaving 10 bases of the junction unmatched. The germline CDR1 and CDR2 sequences are MNHEY and SVGEGT.

The rearrangement uses TRBV6-4 and TRBJ1-6, with 7 nucleotides matching TRBD1. Trimming cost V 5 bases and J 7 bases; bases outside gene matches: 5. This CDR3 comprises 14 residues. Per germline, CDR1 MRHNA and CDR2 SNTAGT. The DNA for the CDR3 is TGTGCCAGCAGTTTCGGACAGGTCAATTCACCCCTCCACTTT. It yields the protein CASSFGQVNSPLHF.

This clonotype was seen ten or more times. The chain couples TRBV12-3 or TRBV12-4 to TRBJ2-7, with TRBD2 matching 10 bases. The J segment lost 4 bases and the V segment lost 6 bases, leaving 3 bases of the junction unmatched. CDR3 size: 13 residues. The DNA for the CDR3 is TGTGCCAGCAGCAAGCGGGAGGGATACGAGCAGTACTTC. Its protein product is CASSKREGYEQYF.

The chain has TRBV7-3 and TRBJ1-1, with no clear D. CDR3 length: 14 residues. The germline gives CDR1 SGHTA, CDR2 FQGTGA. The germline V and J ends were trimmed by 0 bases and 4 bases, with 9 bases remaining between them. The CDR3 coding sequence is TGTGCCAGCAGCTTAACGCCAACAGCCACTGAAGCTTTCTTT. It is translated as CASSLTPTATEAFF. Complete variable domain (other parts from reference TRBV7-3 and TRBJ1-1): GAGVSQTPSNKVTEKGKYVELRCDPISGHTALYWYRQSLGQGPEFLIYFQGTGAADDSGLPNDRFFAVRPEGSVSTLKIQRTERGDSAVYLCASSLTPTATEAFFGQGTRLTVV.

The gene calls are TRBV6-6 and TRBJ2-2; 7 bases agree with TRBD1. The CDR3 has 12 amino acids. The V gene's germline CDR1 is MNHNY and CDR2 SVGAGI (reference sequence). CDR3 sequence (DNA): TGTGCAACCGACAGGGACACCGGGGAGCTGTTTTTT. Protein sequence: CATDRDTGELFF.

This rearrangement joins TRBV5-1 to TRBJ2-7, with a tentative D call TRBD1 (6 bases). Trimming took 7 bases from V and 4 from J, leaving 18 bases between them. Germline CDR1 and CDR2: SGHRS and YFSETQ. The CDR3 runs to 14 residues. The CDR3 here is CASSGANGLYEQYF. CDR3 nucleotide sequence: TGCGCCAGCTCAGGGGCGAATGGACTGTACGAGCAGTACTTC. The full variable domain, its missing parts supplied by reference TRBV5-1 and TRBJ2-7, is KAGVTQTPRYLIKTRGQQVTLSCSPISGHRSVSWYQQTPGQGLQFLFEYFSETQRNKGNFPGRFSGRQFSNSRSEMNVSTLELGDSALYLCASSGANGLYEQYFGPGTRLTVT.

The V and J genes are TRBV11-3 and TRBJ2-3; TRBD2 might be the D (7 bases). Looked up from germline, CDR1 is SGHNT and CDR2 is YENEEA. This CDR3 contains 15 residues. With 3 bases removed from V and 3 bases from J, the gap between germline ends came to 13 bases. CDR3 DNA: TGTGCCAGCAGCTTTGGCGGGGGCTTAACAGATACGCAGTATTTT. Its protein is CASSFGGGLTDTQYF.

This clonotype has a count of ten or more. This sequence joins TRBV12-3 or TRBV12-4 and TRBJ2-2, with D possibly matching TRBD2 (6 bases). CDR3 length: 14 residues. V was pared by 2 bases and J by 8 bases, with 12 bases between. CDR3 sequence reads: CASSLSGGTGELFF. CDR3 nucleotides: TGTGCCAGCAGTTTATCAGGCGGGACGGGGGAGCTGTTTTTT.

This clonotype was detected a few times. CDR3 loop: CSASRQGTSGSSYNEQFF. CDR3 nucleotides: TGCAGCGCGAGCAGACAGGGGACTAGCGGGAGTAGCTACAATGAGCAGTTCTTC. This chain connects TRBV29-1 to TRBJ2-1, with 14 nucleotides matching TRBD2. The ends lost 7 bases at V and 3 bases at J; junction bases unmatched: 14. The germline CDR1 and CDR2 sequences are SQVTM and ANQGSEA. The CDR3 runs 18 residues.

In this sample, this clonotype turned up many times. V is TRBV5-1 and J is TRBJ2-1; D possibly corresponds to TRBD2 (6 bases). The CDR3 has 15 residues. Trimming shortened V by 4 bases and J by 5 bases, and 16 bases separated the two germline ends. Germline assignment: CDR1 SGHRS and CDR2 YFSETQ. The CDR3 spells CASSARRLGDNEQFF. The CDR3, as DNA: TGCGCCAGCAGCGCCCGCAGACTAGGCGACAATGAGCAGTTCTTC.

The V gene is TRBV5-1, the J gene TRBJ2-5; D might be TRBD2 (5 bases). The length of the CDR3 is 13 residues. V was trimmed by 0 bases and J by 4 bases, leaving 7 bases between them. The germline CDR1 and CDR2 sequences are SGHRS and YFSETQ. The CDR3: CASSLEAVETQYF. CDR3 nucleotide sequence: TGCGCCAGCAGCTTGGAAGCGGTAGAGACCCAGTACTTC.

The chain employs TRBV7-8 and TRBJ2-3; D is ambiguous. In germline, CDR1 is SGHVS, CDR2 FQNEAQ. Trimming took 0 bases from V and 7 from J, leaving 17 bases between them. The CDR3 totals 16 residues. CDR3 sequence: CASSLAVSPLKNTQYF. The CDR3 DNA follows: TGTGCCAGCAGCTTAGCGGTTAGTCCCCTCAAGAATACGCAGTATTTT. Drawing the rest from reference TRBV7-8 and TRBJ2-3, the complete variable domain is GAGVSQSPRYKVAKRGQDVALRCDPISGHVSLFWYQQALGQGPEFLTYFQNEAQLDKSGLPSDRFFAERPEGSVSTLKIQRTQQEDSAVYLCASSLAVSPLKNTQYFGPGTRLTVL.

This clonotype was picked up a small number of times. V usage is TRBV20-1 and J usage is TRBJ2-1; 9 bases align to TRBD1. After removal of 5 bases from V and 9 bases from J, the junction contained 8 bases not matched to a gene. The CDR3 is 13 amino acids. Germline V gene lookup returns CDR1 DFQATT and CDR2 SNEGSKA (reference sequence). CDR3: CSACRDRGGEQFF. In DNA form, the CDR3 reads TGCAGTGCTTGCCGTGACAGGGGGGGTGAGCAGTTCTTC.

This clonotype was found a few times. This chain links TRBV7-9 with TRBJ2-3; D call uncertain. With 2 bases removed from V and 6 bases from J, the gap between germline ends came to 15 bases. Germline CDR1 SEHNR, CDR2 FQNEAQ (reference sequence). The CDR3 has 15 residues. The CDR3 here is CASSLKGWMGDTQYF. The CDR3, as DNA: TGTGCCAGCAGCTTAAAGGGATGGATGGGGGATACGCAGTATTTT.